This T cell receptor (beta chain) was captured by sequencing in a study of spatial heterogeneity in lung cancer. Points from the study as a whole: Blood showed ubiquitous tumor TCRs more often at resection than at routine follow-up.

Trimming removed 4 bases from V and 1 base from J; junction bases left unmatched: 4. CDR3 size: 14 residues. Germline V gives CDR1 SGHRS, CDR2 YFSETQ. One entry per CDR3 protein, called by TCRdb with MiXCR from the 5' RACE reads. Here the sample spans more than 85,000 distinct CDR3 sequences, roughly 10% being singletons. About this clonotype itself: Its antigen remains unknown.

The time point denotes: sample taken at primary tumor resection. The input material, whole RNA from tumor, nontumor lung or frozen PBMC, was sequenced unsorted. Samples were obtained from approximately 72 donors, all untreated early-stage non-small cell lung cancer patients. This sequence was found in a male donor with early-stage non-small cell lung cancer. Sequencing used PBMCs, obtained at surgery. This sequence joins TRBV5-1 and TRBJ2-5, with 7 bases identical to TRBD2. The CDR3 nucleotides read TGCGCCAGCAGCAGGGGACTAACCCAAGAGACCCAGTACTTC. Residues: CASSRGLTQETQYF. Using reference TRBV5-1 and TRBJ2-5 for the parts outside the CDR3, the full variable domain is KAGVTQTPRYLIKTRGQQVTLSCSPISGHRSVSWYQQTPGQGLQFLFEYFSETQRNKGNFPGRFSGRQFSNSRSEMNVSTLELGDSALYLCASSRGLTQETQYFGPGTRLLVL.